This TCR beta chain derives from a study of vaccination and CD4 T cells after COVID-19. Details on this clonotype: Its antigen is as yet unknown.

Cultured CD4+ T-cell DNA underwent Oncomine TCR Beta short-read sequencing. TCRdb itself ran the PCR reads through MiXCR, one entry per CDR3 protein. This sample has thousands of distinct CDR3 sequences, with 57% found just once. Treatment indicated: approximately 9-day PBMC culture with coronavirus spike peptide pools or control peptides (ViraFEST assay). Antigen-specific T cells were expanded with peptide pools by ViraFEST, and TCRs were then sequenced. Germline V CDR1 and CDR2: GTSNPN, SVGIG (reference sequence). The CDR3 has 15 residues. V lost 0 bases and J lost 7; bases outside the gene matches: 8.

This receptor was identified in a human donor who had recovered from COVID-19. The rearrangement links TRBV30 to TRBJ1-2; 10 nucleotides agree with TRBD1. The sample comprised CD4+ T cells from blood, cultured in vitro. The CDR3 sequence is CAWSVPRQGARGYTF. CDR3 nucleotides: TGTGCCTGGAGTGTTCCAAGACAGGGGGCGCGTGGCTACACCTTC.